This T cell receptor (beta chain) was profiled in a study of tumor-infiltrating lymphocytes in primary liver carcinoma. TCR beta cDNA was made from 500 ng total RNA with a constant-region primer. Construction of TCR beta libraries relied on three successive nested multiplex PCR rounds employing slightly modified ARM-PCR. For around 10 cycles apiece, the opening two PCR rounds ran with TRBV1-TRBV30 forward primers and a C-beta reverse primer. TCRdb reprocessed the multiplex PCR reads with MiXCR, giving one entry per CDR3 protein. The sample has around 22,000 distinct CDR3 sequences; around 81% are singletons. Notes on this clonotype: The antigen remains undetermined. This CDR3 fails to terminate in the conserved phenylalanine or tryptophan, so it likely reflects a read error. No DNA is shown, since the ends of the CDR3 on it are uncertain; the CDR3 is the one TCRdb lists.

Germline V gene data show CDR1 as LGHNA and CDR2 as YNFKEQ. The CDR3 is 19 amino acids in total, end residues counted. Without any cell sorting, roughly 20-32 mg of bulk tissue yielded co-extracted RNA and DNA. The cohort consisted of patients whose primary liver carcinoma was surgically resected. Overall study findings and caveats: Overlap in tumor-adjacent and tumor-blood pairs fell below that of tumor region pairs. Only about 7.5-24% of top clones spanned all five tumor regions.

The sequencing sample was made of liver tumor tissue from sampling region 2. Regarding subset: tumor region T2, inferior pole. The V and J genes are TRBV4-2 and TRBJ1-6. The clonotype originates from a woman aged 25-40 years with primary liver carcinoma and hepatitis B virus infection. CDR3 region: CVSSQLTAETSRGNSPFHY.